The present T cell receptor beta chain was sequenced within a study of shared clonotypes between healthy human individuals (TCRdb year 2020). Background on the whole study: The cohort comprised a couple of women and a few men aged 18 to 49 years. Libraries were prepared and TCR repertoires were sequenced by different laboratories using diverse techniques, in order to increase sequencing depth and limit assay-specific biases. Between about 0.85 and 9.5 billion PBMCs per donor were obtained by leukapheresis. For each donor, CD4 naive and CD4 memory were each given three plates, CD8 naive was given two plates, and CD8 memory was given one plate. The study deeply sequenced blood TCR repertoires of roughly five healthy adults to estimate repertoire size and the extent of clonotype sharing between individuals. What the authors observed across the whole study: Larger estimated clonotype richness was generally found for naive subsets than for memory subsets. Because the study included a small number of donors, the genetic and exposure-history diversity represented was limited. Sampling was limited to blood, and TCR repertoires in tissue likely differ from TCR repertoires in blood. Higher generation probabilities were observed for clonotypes shared by all four sorted-subset donors than for non-shared clonotypes. Rarefaction of sorted-subset datasets indicated incomplete sequencing despite the large sequencing depth. Pairwise subsampling led to the expectation that sequencing depth would affect the degree of clonotype sharing among donors. Across a few donors, approximately 5% of naive CD4, approximately 3.6% of naive CD8, 2.3% of memory CD4, and under 0.45% of memory CD8 clonotypes were shared.

Using the deep immunoSEQ assay, multiplex PCR amplified TCR CDR3 regions from genomic DNA. Genomic DNA extracted from each cell subset was distributed evenly over all wells of several immunoSEQ 96-well plates, and each plate served as one replicate. For sorted subsets, each replicate PCR was loaded with 200 ng genomic DNA, equivalent to 32,000 or so T cell genomes. Purified libraries were measured with a Qubit 3.0 fluorometer, size-checked on a Bioanalyzer 2100, and measured again with the KAPA Library Quantification kit. A separate single-read 150-cycle Illumina NextSeq 550 flow cell was used to sequence each immunoSEQ 96-well plate. The study's own analysis went as follows. Because the immunoSEQ output held only junctional sequences and lacked quality scores, the filtering could not match the filtering applied to full-length reads. To assign V/J genes and CDR3, sequences were annotated against IMGT germline references using PyIR, a Python wrapper for IgBLAST v1.9. Any read was removed if the V/J assignment was weak (E-value above 1e-6), the CDR3 was missing, or the read contained stop codons, out-of-frame junctions, or ambiguous translated residues. V3J clonotypes were defined as sequences sharing an identical inferred V gene, J gene, and CDR3 amino acid sequence. To compute the percentage overlap between repertoires, the number of shared unique clonotypes was divided by the size of the smaller repertoire. RTK rarefaction, the Chao1 estimator, and Recon v2.1 estimates of unobserved clonotypes were used to assess repertoire richness. OLGA was used to compute generation probabilities for all TCRbeta clonotypes that the gDNA method yielded from four donors. TCRdb holds this immuneACCESS table with in-frame rearrangements only. Some clones are missing; in checked studies, unresolved V genes explain under half, and the rest has no known cause. Clone size and the V and J calls come from that table; the DNA yielded D and trimming. This sample has over a million clones in its table, and 75% of those were observed once. The ten largest clonotypes hold about 1.5% of the sample.

On this clone: Its antigen target is currently unknown. Base qualities are not provided; no much larger clone lies one nucleotide away.

Donors were healthy HIV-negative adults with no recently reported acute infections or vaccinations. All donors were Caucasian adults living in Nashville, Tennessee, USA. CD4+ T cells were enriched by magnetic negative selection; naive cells were then positively selected on CD45RA, and the negative fraction formed the memory subset. Blood was collected by leukapheresis, and PBMCs were isolated by Ficoll-Histopaque density gradient centrifugation and then cryopreserved in liquid nitrogen vapor phase. Analytical flow cytometry was used to check the purity and quantity of each magnetically sorted T cell population. From each sorted fraction, genomic DNA was isolated and quantified by UV absorbance on a Nanodrop 2000c. CDR1 GTSNPN and CDR2 SVGIG were looked up in the germline V gene (reference sequence). The CDR3 measures 17 amino acids from cysteine to phenylalanine. Just CDR3 DNA is preserved here, 51 bases in frame from base 1. V and J are trimmed by 3 bases and 0 bases, and the gene matches miss 7 bases of the junction.

This receptor was obtained from a man younger than 35 in good health. The chain is made from TRBV30 and TRBJ1-4; 10 nucleotides in the junction match TRBD1. Input material: memory CD4+ T cells sorted from blood. The cell subset or site label of this sample denotes: CD45RA-negative fraction. The DNA is TGTGCCTGGAGCTGGGACAGGGGTTCGGCAACTAATGAAAAACTGTTTTTT. It encodes CAWSWDRGSATNEKLFF.